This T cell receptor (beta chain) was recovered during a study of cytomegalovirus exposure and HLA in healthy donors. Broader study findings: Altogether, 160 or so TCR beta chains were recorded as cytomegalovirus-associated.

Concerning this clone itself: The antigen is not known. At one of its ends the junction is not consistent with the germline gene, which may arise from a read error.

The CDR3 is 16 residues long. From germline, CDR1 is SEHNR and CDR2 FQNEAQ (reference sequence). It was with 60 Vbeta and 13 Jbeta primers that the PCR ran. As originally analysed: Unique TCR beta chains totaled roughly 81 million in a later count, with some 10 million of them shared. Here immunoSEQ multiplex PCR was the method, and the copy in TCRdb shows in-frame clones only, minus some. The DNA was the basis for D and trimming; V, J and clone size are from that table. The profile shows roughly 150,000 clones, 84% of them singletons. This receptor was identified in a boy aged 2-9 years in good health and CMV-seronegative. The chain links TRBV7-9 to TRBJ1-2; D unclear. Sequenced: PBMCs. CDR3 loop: CSSSPSRRPLALGYTF. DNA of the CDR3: TGTTCCAGCAGCCCTAGTCGAAGGCCCCTTGCCCTTGGCTACACCTTC.